By proportion, the clone carrying this T cell receptor beta chain is medium-sized. Sequencing was performed with immunoSEQ multiplex PCR; in TCRdb, only in-frame clones are kept and a portion is missing. The sample contains under 3,000 clones, 25% to 35% of which appear only once. There are 15 residues in the CDR3. The record originates from a study of T cells in localized non-small cell lung cancer. Sequenced material: lung tumor tissue, taken before any cancer treatment. This sequence originates from a man aged 18-55 years with stage I lung adenocarcinoma. The rearrangement links TRBV7-5 to TRBJ2-7; the table assigns TRBD2, which was not confirmed against the DNA. TRBV7-5 is listed as a pseudogene. Here the CDR3 reads CASSLSGGAGYEQYF. CDR3 nucleotides: TGTGCCAGCAGCTTAAGCGGGGGGGCCGGCTACGAGCAGTACTTC.